A single sample is the source of the 16 T cell receptor beta chains below, sequenced in a study of blood T cell repertoires in COVID-19. Profiled with immunoSEQ multiplex PCR; TCRdb holds only in-frame clones, not every one. There are about 180,000 clones in the sample; 80% to 90% occur only once, and roughly 9% lies in the top ten. Sequencing was carried out using PBMCs or T cells enriched from blood (not recorded which). These receptors came from a woman between 18 and 29 years old who had recovered from COVID-19.

J is TRBJ2-1 and V is TRBV27, with unresolved D. The V gene lost 2 bases and the J gene lost 16 bases, with 18 bases spanning the gap. Per the germline V gene, CDR1 is MNHEY and CDR2 is SMNVEV (reference sequence). CDR3 length equals 13 residues. The CDR3 DNA reads as TGTGCCAGCAGTTTAGGCCTCACGGGTGACGAATTCTTC. Encoded protein: CASSLGLTGDEFF.

The V gene is TRBV27, the J gene TRBJ1-2, with D perhaps TRBD1 (5 bases). Germline-derived CDR1 and CDR2 are MNHEY and SMNVEV (reference sequence). The CDR3 sequence is 12 residues long. V was cut by 4 bases and J by 3 bases, with 6 bases left in between. CDR3 sequence (DNA): TGTGCCAGCAGTTCCAGGGACTATGGCTACACCTTC. It encodes CASSSRDYGYTF.

V usage is TRBV28 and J usage is TRBJ1-3; D unresolved. V shed 3 bases and J shed 2 bases, with 8 bases lying between them. The germline CDR1 and CDR2 sequences are MDHEN and SYDVKM. The CDR3 has 14 residues. The CDR3 loop is CASSFSGTGNTIYF. CDR3 DNA: TGTGCCAGCAGTTTTTCCGGGACTGGAAACACCATATATTTT.

V gene TRBV10-2 combines with J gene TRBJ2-2; 12 bases agree with TRBD2. The CDR3 has 15 amino acids. Germline values: CDR1 WSHSY, CDR2 SAAADI. V shed 5 bases, J shed 5 bases, and the junction held 3 bases outside the gene matches. The CDR3, as DNA: TGCGCCAGCAGTCAACTAGCGGGAGGAACCGGGGAGCTGTTTTTT. Residues: CASSQLAGGTGELFF.

The chain recombines TRBV24-1 with TRBJ2-5; 8 bases agree with TRBD1. J lost 5 bases, V lost 9 bases, and 13 bases had no gene match. Germline CDR1 KGHDR, CDR2 SFDVKD. CDR3 length: 15 amino acids. CDR3 sequence reads: CATAGGALEIETQYF. CDR3 coding DNA: TGTGCCACCGCAGGGGGCGCATTGGAAATTGAGACCCAGTACTTC.

V usage is TRBV29-1 and J usage is TRBJ1-5; 12 nucleotides agree with TRBD1. The CDR3 length is 12 residues. The V segment lost 6 bases and the J segment 7 bases; nucleotides outside the gene matches: 1. Germline CDR1 and CDR2: SQVTM and ANQGSEA. The chain's CDR3 is CSVGTGGQPQHF. Here the CDR3 DNA reads TGCAGCGTGGGGACAGGGGGCCAGCCCCAGCATTTT.

The rearrangement joins TRBV18 to TRBJ2-2; D is perhaps TRBD1 (6 bases). The CDR3 totals 17 residues. Germline-derived CDR1 and CDR2 are KGHSH and LQKENI. Trimming removed 9 bases at V and 1 base at J, with 21 bases between. The CDR3 here is CASTDVAGAENTGELFF. The CDR3 coding sequence is TGTGCCAGTACGGACGTGGCAGGGGCGGAGAACACCGGGGAGCTGTTTTTT.

J is TRBJ2-7 and V is TRBV11-2; the match to TRBD2 covers 9 bases. This CDR3 comprises 15 residues. The germline CDR1 and CDR2 sequences are SGHAT and FQNNGV. The trim removed 3 bases at V and 2 bases at J, leaving 5 bases unmatched. CDR3 region: CASSFGREGPYEQYF. Here the CDR3 DNA reads TGTGCCAGCAGCTTCGGGCGGGAGGGCCCCTACGAGCAGTACTTC.

V usage is TRBV4-1 and J usage is TRBJ2-7; D is perhaps TRBD1 (5 bases). Germline V gene data show CDR1 as MGHRA and CDR2 as YSYEKL. V dropped 0 bases and J dropped 4 bases, with 13 bases sitting between them. The CDR3 spans 15 residues. CDR3: CASSQDWAGFYEQYF. CDR3 nucleotides: TGCGCCAGCAGCCAAGATTGGGCAGGGTTTTACGAGCAGTACTTC.

As for this clone: One end of the junction is discordant with germline, which a read error may explain. This chain joins TRBV9 and TRBJ1-2, with D unclear. This CDR3 has 12 residues. Germline V lookup: CDR1 SGDLS, CDR2 YYNGEE. CDR3 protein: CASSAAPEGPSF. The DNA for the CDR3 is TGTGCCAGCAGCGCCGCCCCGGAGGGTCCTTCGTTC.

V gene TRBV5-5 combines with J gene TRBJ1-4; 7 nucleotides align to TRBD1. CDR1 and CDR2 from the germline V gene are SGHKS and YYEKEE (reference sequence). This CDR3 region has 15 residues. With 4 bases clipped from V and 7 bases from J, the junction kept 10 bases outside the gene matches. In nucleotides, the CDR3 is TGTGCCAGCAGCCACCCAGGGGGGTTGTCTGAAAAACTGTTTTTT. The encoded protein is CASSHPGGLSEKLFF.

The gene calls are TRBV2 and TRBJ2-3; tentative D call: TRBD1 (6 bases). The V end was cut by 6 bases, the J end by 2 bases, with 15 bases between. Germline CDR1 SNHLY, CDR2 FYNNEI. CDR3 size: 15 residues. This CDR3 is CASRTGTPYTDTQYF. In DNA, the CDR3 is TGTGCCAGCAGGACCGGGACACCATACACAGATACGCAGTATTTT.

This chain uses TRBV29-1 with TRBJ1-1; 8 nucleotides match TRBD1. This CDR3 spans 13 amino acids. Germline V lookup: CDR1 SQVTM, CDR2 ANQGSEA. Losses at the gene ends were 7 bases for V and 0 bases for J; bases not matched to a gene: 4. CDR3 loop: CSAQGELNTEAFF. The CDR3 region has the DNA TGCAGCGCACAGGGGGAACTGAACACTGAAGCTTTCTTT.

V is TRBV9 and J is TRBJ2-5, with TRBD2 matching over 13 bases. V shed 4 bases and J 1 base; nucleotides not matched to a gene: 4. Germline lookup yields CDR1 SGDLS and CDR2 YYNGEE. CDR3 length: 16 residues. CDR3 coding DNA: TGTGCCAGCAGCTTACTAGCGGGAGGGCCCCAAGAGACCCAGTACTTC. Translated: CASSLLAGGPQETQYF.

The chain has TRBV6-1 and TRBJ1-1; D perhaps matches TRBD1 (6 bases). The CDR3 runs to 15 residues. Germline V CDR1 and CDR2: MNHNS, SASEGT. V shed 2 bases and J shed 1 base, with 11 bases lying between them. CDR3 in amino acids: CASSEKWTANTEAFF. The CDR3, as DNA: TGTGCCAGCAGTGAAAAGTGGACAGCGAACACTGAAGCTTTCTTT.

The chain recombines TRBV4-1 with TRBJ2-7, with D possibly being TRBD1 (5 bases). CDR1 MGHRA and CDR2 YSYEKL come from the germline V gene. The V and J ends lost 1 base and 6 bases respectively, with 25 bases between them. CDR3 length equals 18 residues. The CDR3: CASSQVMIVGQGSREQYF. The CDR3 nucleotides are TGCGCCAGCAGCCAAGTAATGATTGTCGGGCAGGGTTCACGCGAGCAGTACTTC.